This paragraph covers one T cell receptor beta chain sequence. Its antigen is still unknown. This sample was taken from a study of T cell responses to AZD1222 COVID-19 vaccine. Using immunoSEQ multiplex PCR, the repertoire was profiled, and TCRdb retains in-frame clones only, with some absent. The top ten clones hold 4.5% to 5.5% of a sample with approximately 150,000 clones, 90% to 95% of them seen once. Study observations and caveats: At 160-218 and 743-854, vaccine-associated CD4 TCRs were dominant, and they spanned spike. Increases in Spike-specific TCR breadth and depth were seen after two AZD1222 doses.

CDR1 MNHNS and CDR2 SASEGT come from the germline V gene. The CDR3 is 16 amino acids. With 4 bases clipped from V and 3 bases from J, the junction kept 7 bases outside the gene matches. This chain links TRBV6-1 with TRBJ2-1, with 9 bases matching TRBD1. The input for sequencing was peripheral blood, taken 28 days after the second AZD1222 dose. The sequence was collected from an adult who received the AZD1222 COVID-19 vaccine. CDR3 DNA: TGTGCCAGCAGTGCCATGGGACAGGGCGGCTACAATGAGCAGTTCTTC. Its protein product is CASSAMGQGGYNEQFF.